The source of this TCR beta chain is a study of early stage breast cancer tumors. Whole-study context: Among some twelve ER+/PR+/HER2- tumors, eight were ductal, four lobular. Each sample averaged approximately 10-fold read coverage. Study results and caveats: Bulk DNA sequencing of unsorted cells missed chain pairing and markers.

The protocol was immunoSEQ multiplex PCR, while the TCRdb copy is restricted to in-frame clones and leaves out a portion. The profile shows 5,500 or so clones, roughly 70% of them singletons. This clone ranks as large. Its antigen is still unknown. The germline V gene encodes CDR1 LNHDA and CDR2 SQIVND (reference sequence). Deletions cut 1 base from V and 8 bases from J, with 5 bases between. The CDR3 has 12 amino acids. The rearrangement links TRBV19 to TRBJ1-4; D unclear. Sequencing input: breast tumor tissue. The sequence was collected from a person between 55 and 69 years old with breast cancer. CDR3 sequence: CASSIGGEKLFF. CDR3 bases: TGTGCCAGTAGTATAGGCGGCGAAAAACTGTTTTTT.